This is a list of T cell receptor beta chains from one sample in a study of T-cell memory formation after mild COVID-19. TCRdb independently ran MiXCR on the 5' RACE reads; one entry per CDR3 protein. This table holds 250,000 to 300,000 distinct CDR3 sequences, roughly 8.2% found once. The sample was PBMCs or a T cell subset sorted from them (not recorded which). These receptors all stem from a man aged 18 to 29 who had mild COVID-19 (a few samples of this study predate the infection). Cell type and time point are not known. The CDR3 runs from the conserved cysteine through the conserved F or W. Each record gives: J gene, D gene, V gene, clone size, CDR3 protein, CDR3 DNA. A D gene is named only where the DNA matches it firmly. Clone size is given for some rows only: seen once, a few or many times, or a class if the clone is expanded.

J gene: TRBJ1-2
D gene: -
V gene: TRBV13
clone size: few
CDR3 protein: CASSLSMGNYGYTF
CDR3 DNA: TGTGCCAGCAGCTTAAGTATGGGAAACTATGGCTACACCTTC

J gene: TRBJ2-3
D gene: -
V gene: TRBV12-3/TRBV12-4
clone size: many
CDR3 protein: CASSFGSSTDTQYF
CDR3 DNA: TGTGCCAGCAGTTTTGGGTCTAGCACAGATACGCAGTATTTT

J gene: TRBJ2-6
D gene: -
V gene: TRBV9
clone size: -
CDR3 protein: CASSVGSGANVLTF
CDR3 DNA: TGTGCCAGCAGCGTAGGCTCTGGGGCCAACGTCCTGACTTTC

J gene: TRBJ2-7
D gene: -
V gene: TRBV5-1
clone size: -
CDR3 protein: CASRSAATYEQYF
CDR3 DNA: TGCGCCAGCAGGTCAGCGGCAACCTACGAGCAGTACTTC

J gene: TRBJ2-2
D gene: -
V gene: TRBV5-1
clone size: many
CDR3 protein: CASSLRGPPTGELFF
CDR3 DNA: TGCGCCAGCAGCCTCAGGGGACCACCCACCGGGGAGCTGTTTTTT

J gene: TRBJ1-4
D gene: -
V gene: TRBV6-5
clone size: few
CDR3 protein: CASSPSRDEEKLFF
CDR3 DNA: TGTGCCAGCAGCCCTTCGCGGGACGAGGAAAAACTGTTTTTT

J gene: TRBJ1-2
D gene: -
V gene: TRBV29-1
clone size: many
CDR3 protein: CSVSIGGNNYGYTF
CDR3 DNA: TGCAGCGTTAGTATCGGGGGAAATAACTATGGCTACACCTTC

J gene: TRBJ2-7
D gene: -
V gene: TRBV27
clone size: few
CDR3 protein: CASSRFQGSEQYF
CDR3 DNA: TGTGCCAGCAGTCGGTTTCAGGGTAGCGAGCAGTACTTC

J gene: TRBJ2-6
D gene: -
V gene: TRBV5-1
clone size: -
CDR3 protein: CASSLAADGANVLTF
CDR3 DNA: TGCGCCAGCAGCTTGGCGGCAGATGGGGCCAACGTCCTGACTTTC

J gene: TRBJ1-1
D gene: -
V gene: TRBV7-8
clone size: few
CDR3 protein: CASSLARQIEAFF
CDR3 DNA: TGTGCCAGCAGCTTAGCGAGACAGATTGAAGCTTTCTTT

J gene: TRBJ2-2
D gene: -
V gene: TRBV7-9
clone size: few
CDR3 protein: CASSPSSANTGELFF
CDR3 DNA: TGTGCCAGCAGCCCGAGTTCCGCGAACACCGGGGAGCTGTTTTTT

J gene: TRBJ2-7
D gene: -
V gene: TRBV27
clone size: -
CDR3 protein: CASSFNMGEQYF
CDR3 DNA: TGTGCCAGCAGTTTTAATATGGGCGAGCAGTACTTC

J gene: TRBJ1-1
D gene: -
V gene: TRBV2
clone size: -
CDR3 protein: CASSESRGRAFF
CDR3 DNA: TGTGCCAGCAGTGAATCCAGGGGACGAGCTTTCTTT

J gene: TRBJ2-5
D gene: -
V gene: TRBV7-7
clone size: many
CDR3 protein: CASSPGAKETQYF
CDR3 DNA: TGTGCCAGCTCCCCCGGGGCGAAAGAGACCCAGTACTTC

J gene: TRBJ2-1
D gene: -
V gene: TRBV2
clone size: many
CDR3 protein: CASSSRTLGFF
CDR3 DNA: TGTGCCAGCAGTTCGAGGACCCTCGGGTTCTTC

J gene: TRBJ1-6
D gene: TRBD1
V gene: TRBV12-3/TRBV12-4
clone size: -
CDR3 protein: CASSFIVAGGHSPLHF
CDR3 DNA: TGTGCCAGCAGTTTTATCGTCGCAGGGGGACACTCACCCCTCCACTTT

J gene: TRBJ1-6
D gene: TRBD1
V gene: TRBV29-1
clone size: -
CDR3 protein: CSVRTGEHSPLHF
CDR3 DNA: TGCAGCGTTCGGACAGGGGAGCATTCACCCCTCCACTTT

J gene: TRBJ2-4
D gene: -
V gene: TRBV7-8
clone size: few
CDR3 protein: CASSLYGAAGLAKNIQYF
CDR3 DNA: TGTGCCAGCAGCTTATATGGGGCGGCGGGGCTAGCCAAAAACATTCAGTACTTC

J gene: TRBJ2-2
D gene: -
V gene: TRBV5-1
clone size: -
CDR3 protein: CASSAVFTGELFF
CDR3 DNA: TGCGCCAGCAGCGCGGTATTCACCGGGGAGCTGTTTTTT

J gene: TRBJ2-5
D gene: -
V gene: TRBV20-1
clone size: -
CDR3 protein: CSAREGGAIKTQYF
CDR3 DNA: TGCAGTGCTAGAGAAGGGGGGGCCATAAAGACCCAGTACTTC

J gene: TRBJ2-5
D gene: -
V gene: TRBV18
clone size: -
CDR3 protein: CASSPLLAGQETQYF
CDR3 DNA: TGTGCCAGCTCACCTTTATTGGCGGGACAAGAGACCCAGTACTTC

J gene: TRBJ2-3
D gene: -
V gene: TRBV20-1
clone size: -
CDR3 protein: CSAHIPGEGTDTQYF
CDR3 DNA: TGCAGTGCCCATATCCCGGGGGAGGGCACAGATACGCAGTATTTT

J gene: TRBJ1-2
D gene: -
V gene: TRBV20-1
clone size: -
CDR3 protein: CSAIGSGGNGYTF
CDR3 DNA: TGCAGTGCTATAGGGTCGGGGGGGAATGGCTACACCTTC

J gene: TRBJ2-6
D gene: -
V gene: TRBV10-3
clone size: -
CDR3 protein: CAITPRGDDLSGANVLTF
CDR3 DNA: TGTGCCATCACCCCCCGAGGTGACGATCTCTCTGGGGCCAACGTCCTGACTTTC

J gene: TRBJ1-5
D gene: -
V gene: TRBV6-5
clone size: few
CDR3 protein: CASSHRSNQPQHF
CDR3 DNA: TGTGCCAGCAGTCACAGGAGCAATCAGCCCCAGCATTTT

J gene: TRBJ2-3
D gene: -
V gene: TRBV20-1
clone size: many
CDR3 protein: CSAPLEDSTDTQYF
CDR3 DNA: TGCAGTGCTCCTCTGGAGGACAGCACAGATACGCAGTATTTT

J gene: TRBJ2-3
D gene: -
V gene: TRBV4-2
clone size: -
CDR3 protein: CASSQSLRDVTDTQYF
CDR3 DNA: TGTGCCAGCAGCCAATCGCTTAGGGACGTCACAGATACGCAGTATTTT

J gene: TRBJ2-1
D gene: TRBD2
V gene: TRBV25-1
clone size: few
CDR3 protein: CASGLAGGDEQFF
CDR3 DNA: TGTGCCAGCGGACTAGCGGGTGGGGATGAGCAGTTCTTC

J gene: TRBJ1-6
D gene: -
V gene: TRBV12-3/TRBV12-4
clone size: -
CDR3 protein: CASSLQGQVNSPLHF
CDR3 DNA: TGTGCCAGCAGCCTTCAGGGACAAGTTAATTCACCCCTCCACTTT

J gene: TRBJ2-1
D gene: TRBD1
V gene: TRBV4-1
clone size: few
CDR3 protein: CASSLSGTGKYEQFF
CDR3 DNA: TGCGCCAGCAGCCTTTCCGGGACAGGGAAGTATGAGCAGTTCTTC

J gene: TRBJ2-3
D gene: -
V gene: TRBV20-1
clone size: once
CDR3 protein: CSARRGPDTQYF
CDR3 DNA: TGCAGTGCTAGAAGGGGACCAGATACGCAGTATTTT

J gene: TRBJ2-2
D gene: TRBD2
V gene: TRBV10-3
clone size: many
CDR3 protein: CAISGSGGAASRSGELFF
CDR3 DNA: TGTGCCATCAGTGGTAGCGGGGGGGCCGCGAGTCGGTCCGGGGAGCTGTTTTTT

J gene: TRBJ2-5
D gene: TRBD2
V gene: TRBV4-1
clone size: once
CDR3 protein: CASSQDPSGGVLETQYF
CDR3 DNA: TGCGCCAGCAGCCAAGATCCTAGCGGGGGGGTCCTCGAGACCCAGTACTTC

J gene: TRBJ2-1
D gene: TRBD1
V gene: TRBV10-3
clone size: -
CDR3 protein: CAISGQTDNEQFF
CDR3 DNA: TGTGCCATCTCGGGACAGACCGACAATGAGCAGTTCTTC

J gene: TRBJ2-4
D gene: -
V gene: TRBV21-1
clone size: few
CDR3 protein: CASSKKIRTLAKNIQYF
CDR3 DNA: TGTGCCAGCAGCAAGAAGATCAGGACTCTGGCCAAAAACATTCAGTACTTC

J gene: TRBJ2-5
D gene: -
V gene: TRBV24-1
clone size: -
CDR3 protein: CATSDTRQDGETQYF
CDR3 DNA: TGTGCCACCAGTGACACCCGACAGGATGGAGAGACCCAGTACTTC

J gene: TRBJ2-3
D gene: TRBD2
V gene: TRBV9
clone size: many
CDR3 protein: CASSVGGGRGGGTQYF
CDR3 DNA: TGTGCCAGCAGCGTAGGAGGAGGGAGGGGCGGAGGTACGCAGTATTTT

J gene: TRBJ2-5
D gene: -
V gene: TRBV9
clone size: few
CDR3 protein: CASSAQVGETQYF
CDR3 DNA: TGTGCCAGCAGCGCACAGGTGGGGGAGACCCAGTACTTC

J gene: TRBJ1-5
D gene: -
V gene: TRBV5-1
clone size: -
CDR3 protein: CASSLDGGQFNQPQHF
CDR3 DNA: TGCGCCAGCAGCTTGGACGGTGGGCAGTTCAATCAGCCCCAGCATTTT

J gene: TRBJ2-5
D gene: -
V gene: TRBV7-9
clone size: -
CDR3 protein: CASSPLRGGQETQYF
CDR3 DNA: TGTGCCAGCAGCCCCCTCCGTGGCGGGCAAGAGACCCAGTACTTC

J gene: TRBJ2-5
D gene: TRBD2
V gene: TRBV7-2
clone size: many
CDR3 protein: CASSWTAGVGETQYF
CDR3 DNA: TGTGCCAGCAGCTGGACGGCGGGGGTTGGGGAGACCCAGTACTTC

J gene: TRBJ2-7
D gene: TRBD1
V gene: TRBV7-2
clone size: many
CDR3 protein: CASSLDDRGSYEQYF
CDR3 DNA: TGTGCCAGCAGCTTAGACGACAGGGGGTCCTACGAGCAGTACTTC

J gene: TRBJ1-1
D gene: -
V gene: TRBV2
clone size: -
CDR3 protein: CARQLWPNTEAFF
CDR3 DNA: TGTGCCAGGCAGCTGTGGCCGAACACTGAAGCTTTCTTT

J gene: TRBJ1-3
D gene: -
V gene: TRBV12-3/TRBV12-4
clone size: few
CDR3 protein: CASFTSRRGSGNTIYF
CDR3 DNA: TGTGCCAGCTTTACCTCCAGAAGGGGGTCTGGAAACACCATATATTTT

J gene: TRBJ1-5
D gene: -
V gene: TRBV25-1
clone size: -
CDR3 protein: CASSGQKDHPQHF
CDR3 DNA: TGTGCCAGCAGTGGACAGAAGGATCACCCCCAGCATTTT

J gene: TRBJ1-5
D gene: TRBD1
V gene: TRBV6-5
clone size: -
CDR3 protein: CASSYSNPGGPSSNQPQHF
CDR3 DNA: TGTGCCAGCAGTTACTCGAATCCAGGGGGCCCGTCCAGCAATCAGCCCCAGCATTTT

J gene: TRBJ1-6
D gene: -
V gene: TRBV4-1
clone size: -
CDR3 protein: CASSQVTRASSVSPLHF
CDR3 DNA: TGCGCCAGCAGCCAAGTCACCAGGGCATCCTCTGTATCACCCCTCCACTTT

J gene: TRBJ1-6
D gene: -
V gene: TRBV9
clone size: few
CDR3 protein: CASSREGGQPLHF
CDR3 DNA: TGTGCCAGCAGCCGGGAAGGGGGTCAGCCCCTCCACTTT

J gene: TRBJ1-5
D gene: TRBD1
V gene: TRBV4-1
clone size: many
CDR3 protein: CASSQDRGQPQHF
CDR3 DNA: TGCGCCAGCAGCCAGGACAGGGGGCAGCCCCAGCATTTT

J gene: TRBJ2-1
D gene: -
V gene: TRBV5-1
clone size: -
CDR3 protein: CASSLAGATFPGDEQFF
CDR3 DNA: TGCGCCAGCAGCTTGGCCGGCGCGACTTTCCCGGGGGATGAGCAGTTCTTC

J gene: TRBJ2-7
D gene: -
V gene: TRBV29-1
clone size: many
CDR3 protein: CSVVRVSNEQYF
CDR3 DNA: TGCAGCGTTGTGAGGGTTTCCAACGAGCAGTACTTC

J gene: TRBJ2-5
D gene: TRBD2
V gene: TRBV9
clone size: many
CDR3 protein: CASSGSGVGETQYF
CDR3 DNA: TGTGCCAGCAGCGGTAGCGGGGTGGGGGAGACCCAGTACTTC